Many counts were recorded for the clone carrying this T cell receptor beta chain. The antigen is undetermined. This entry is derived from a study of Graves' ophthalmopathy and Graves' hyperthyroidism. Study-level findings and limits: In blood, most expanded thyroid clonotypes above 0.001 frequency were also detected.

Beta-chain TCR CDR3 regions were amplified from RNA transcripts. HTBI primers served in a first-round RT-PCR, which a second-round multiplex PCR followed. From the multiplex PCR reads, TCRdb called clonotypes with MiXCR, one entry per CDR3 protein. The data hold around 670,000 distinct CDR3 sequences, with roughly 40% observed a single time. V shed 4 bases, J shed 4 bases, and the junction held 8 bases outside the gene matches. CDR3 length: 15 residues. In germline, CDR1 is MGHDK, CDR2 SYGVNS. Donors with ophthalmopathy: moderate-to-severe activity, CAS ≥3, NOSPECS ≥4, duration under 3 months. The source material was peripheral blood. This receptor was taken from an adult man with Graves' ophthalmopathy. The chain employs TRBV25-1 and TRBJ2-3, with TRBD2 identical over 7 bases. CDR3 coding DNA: TGTGCCAGCAGTGGAGGGCGGGAGAGGCCAGATACGCAGTATTTT. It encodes CASSGGRERPDTQYF.